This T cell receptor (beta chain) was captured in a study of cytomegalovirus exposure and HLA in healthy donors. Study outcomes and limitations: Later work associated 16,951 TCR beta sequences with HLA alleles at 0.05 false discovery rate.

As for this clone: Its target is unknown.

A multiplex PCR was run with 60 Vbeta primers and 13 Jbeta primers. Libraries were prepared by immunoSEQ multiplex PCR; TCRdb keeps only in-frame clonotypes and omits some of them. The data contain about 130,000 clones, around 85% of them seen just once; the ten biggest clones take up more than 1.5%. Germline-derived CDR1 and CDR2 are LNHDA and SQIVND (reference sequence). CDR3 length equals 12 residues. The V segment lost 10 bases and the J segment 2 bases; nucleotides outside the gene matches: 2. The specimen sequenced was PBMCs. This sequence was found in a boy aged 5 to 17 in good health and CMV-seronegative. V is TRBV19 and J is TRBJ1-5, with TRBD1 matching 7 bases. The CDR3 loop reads CATGGGNQPQHF. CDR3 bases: TGTGCCACAGGGGGTGGCAATCAGCCCCAGCATTTT.